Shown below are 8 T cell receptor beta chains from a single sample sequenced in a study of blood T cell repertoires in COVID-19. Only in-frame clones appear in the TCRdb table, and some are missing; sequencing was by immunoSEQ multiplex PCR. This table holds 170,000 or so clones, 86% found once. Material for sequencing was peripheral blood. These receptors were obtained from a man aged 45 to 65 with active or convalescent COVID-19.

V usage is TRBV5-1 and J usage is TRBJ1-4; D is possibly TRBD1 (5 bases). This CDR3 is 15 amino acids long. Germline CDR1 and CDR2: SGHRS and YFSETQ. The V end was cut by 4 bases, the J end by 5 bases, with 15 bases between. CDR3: CASSVTDEANEKLFF. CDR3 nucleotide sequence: TGCGCCAGCAGCGTGACAGACGAGGCCAATGAAAAACTGTTTTTT.

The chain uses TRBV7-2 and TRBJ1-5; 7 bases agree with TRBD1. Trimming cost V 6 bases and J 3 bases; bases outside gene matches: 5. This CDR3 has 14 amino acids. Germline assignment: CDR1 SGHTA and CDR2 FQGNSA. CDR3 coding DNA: TGTGCCAGCAGTCAGACAGGGATCAATCAGCCCCAGCATTTT. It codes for CASSQTGINQPQHF. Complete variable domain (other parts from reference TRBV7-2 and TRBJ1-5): GAGVSQSPSNKVTEKGKDVELRCDPISGHTALYWYRQSLGQGLEFLIYFQGNSAPDKSGLPSDRFSAERTGGSVSTLTIQRTQQEDSAVYLCASSQTGINQPQHFGDGTRLSIL.

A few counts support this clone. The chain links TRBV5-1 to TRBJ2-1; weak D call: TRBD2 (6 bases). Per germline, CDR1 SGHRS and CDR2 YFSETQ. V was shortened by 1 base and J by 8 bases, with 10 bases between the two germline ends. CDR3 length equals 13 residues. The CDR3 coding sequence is TGCGCCAGCAGCTTGTTTAGCGGTCATGAGCAGTTCTTC. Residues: CASSLFSGHEQFF.

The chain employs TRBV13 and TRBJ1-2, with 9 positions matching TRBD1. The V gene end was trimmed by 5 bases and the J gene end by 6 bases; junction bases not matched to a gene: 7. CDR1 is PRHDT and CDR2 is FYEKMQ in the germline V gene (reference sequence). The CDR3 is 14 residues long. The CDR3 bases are TGTGCCAGCAGCCCACGGACAGGGGTAAATGGCTACACCTTC. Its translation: CASSPRTGVNGYTF.

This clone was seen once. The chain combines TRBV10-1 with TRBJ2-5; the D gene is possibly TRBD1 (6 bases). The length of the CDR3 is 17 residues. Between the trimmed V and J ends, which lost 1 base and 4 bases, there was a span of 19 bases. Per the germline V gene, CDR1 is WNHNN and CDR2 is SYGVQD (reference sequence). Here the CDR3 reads CASSEYPPQGNGETQYF. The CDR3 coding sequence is TGCGCCAGCAGTGAGTATCCCCCGCAGGGGAATGGAGAGACCCAGTACTTC.

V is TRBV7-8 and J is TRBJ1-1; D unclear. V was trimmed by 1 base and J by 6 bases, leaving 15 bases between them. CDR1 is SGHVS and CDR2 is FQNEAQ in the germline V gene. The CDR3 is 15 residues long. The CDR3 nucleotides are TGTGCCAGCAGCTTAGTACGGGAAACTTGGGCTGAAGCTTTCTTT. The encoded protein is CASSLVRETWAEAFF.

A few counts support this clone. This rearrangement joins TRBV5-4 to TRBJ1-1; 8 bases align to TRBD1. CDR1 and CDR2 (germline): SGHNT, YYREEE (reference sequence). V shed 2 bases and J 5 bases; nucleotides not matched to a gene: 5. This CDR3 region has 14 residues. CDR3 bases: TGTGCCAGCAGCTTCGGACAGGGTTGGACTGAAGCTTTCTTT. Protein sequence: CASSFGQGWTEAFF.

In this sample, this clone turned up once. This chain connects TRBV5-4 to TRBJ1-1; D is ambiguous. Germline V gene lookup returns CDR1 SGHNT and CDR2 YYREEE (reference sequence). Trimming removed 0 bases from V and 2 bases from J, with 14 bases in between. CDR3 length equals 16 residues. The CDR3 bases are TGTGCCAGCAGCTTGGATTTCCCAATTCCAAACACTGAAGCTTTCTTT. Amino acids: CASSLDFPIPNTEAFF.